What follows are 8 T cell receptor beta chains derived from one specimen sequenced in a study of CD8 T cells in ankylosing spondylitis. These receptors' targets are unknown. Findings of the study overall: A motif of eight highly homologous TCR beta variants was seen as apparently characteristic of ankylosing spondylitis blood.

TCRdb used MiXCR to reprocess the 5' RACE reads, holding one entry per CDR3 protein. The data show 450,000 to 550,000 distinct CDR3 sequences, about 5.4% seen once. The sample comprised blood, either unsorted or a sorted T cell fraction (not recorded which). The receptors come from a male donor with ankylosing spondylitis.

This sequence joins TRBV20-1 and TRBJ2-5, with no clear D. Per germline, CDR1 DFQATT and CDR2 SNEGSKA (reference sequence). V was cut by 0 bases and J by 0 bases, with 8 bases left in between. The CDR3 covers 14 residues. The CDR3 is CSARDVRDQETQYF. CDR3 DNA: TGCAGTGCTAGAGATGTAAGAGACCAAGAGACCCAGTACTTC.

This clonotype was detected ten times or more. The chain combines TRBV6-2 or TRBV6-3 with TRBJ2-1, with 8 nucleotides matching TRBD2. The germline V gene has CDR1 MNHEY and CDR2 SVGEGT. The CDR3 consists of 17 residues. Trimming cost V 7 bases and J 4 bases; bases outside gene matches: 15. Here the CDR3 DNA reads TGTGCCAGCACCGATCCCACCCTCGGGACTAGATACAATGAGCAGTTCTTC. This sequence encodes CASTDPTLGTRYNEQFF.

This clonotype occurred many times. This rearrangement joins TRBV29-1 to TRBJ1-5, with TRBD1 as a possible D gene (5 bases). This CDR3 is built from 14 residues. V dropped 0 bases and J dropped 11 bases, with 17 bases sitting between them. Germline CDR1 reads SQVTM; CDR2 reads ANQGSEA. CDR3 sequence (DNA): TGCAGCGTTGAAGAACCGGGGCTTGGGGGGGCCCAGCATTTT. As protein: CSVEEPGLGGAQHF.

A few counts support this clonotype. The chain joins TRBV3-1 to TRBJ2-3, with 9 bases matching TRBD1. V lost 3 bases and J lost 4; bases outside the gene matches: 5. The germline CDR1 and CDR2 sequences are LGHDT and YNNKEL (reference sequence). The CDR3 length is 15 residues. CDR3 nucleotides: TGTGCCAGCAGCCATCGACAGGGGGGACCAGATACGCAGTATTTT. This translates into CASSHRQGGPDTQYF.

This clonotype was found a few times. This chain links TRBV5-1 with TRBJ1-1; 12 bases line up with TRBD1. With V trimmed by 9 bases and J by 5 bases, 8 bases remained unmatched. The germline V gene has CDR1 SGHRS and CDR2 YFSETQ. The CDR3 is 14 residues long. CDR3 sequence (DNA): TGCGCCACCAAGGGACAGGGGGCAGGGACTGAAGCTTTCTTT. Its translation: CATKGQGAGTEAFF.

In its sample, this clonotype was seen many times. This chain connects TRBV5-1 to TRBJ2-1; 12 nucleotides align to TRBD2. The CDR3 consists of 15 residues. The germline V gene has CDR1 SGHRS and CDR2 YFSETQ. V lost 2 bases to trimming and J lost 6 bases; unmatched junction nucleotides: 3. CDR3 residues: CASSLLAGGGNEQFF. The DNA of the CDR3 is TGCGCCAGCAGCTTACTAGCGGGAGGTGGCAATGAGCAGTTCTTC. The whole variable domain, remainder taken from reference TRBV5-1 and TRBJ2-1, is KAGVTQTPRYLIKTRGQQVTLSCSPISGHRSVSWYQQTPGQGLQFLFEYFSETQRNKGNFPGRFSGRQFSNSRSEMNVSTLELGDSALYLCASSLLAGGGNEQFFGPGTRLTVL.

This clonotype was seen ten or more times. The V and J genes are TRBV29-1 and TRBJ2-1; TRBD2 agrees at 7 bases. The germline V gene encodes CDR1 SQVTM and CDR2 ANQGSEA. The CDR3 runs 16 residues. The J segment lost 2 bases and the V segment lost 6 bases, leaving 13 bases of the junction unmatched. CDR3 loop: CSVGDYYVSPYNEQFF. Here the CDR3 DNA reads TGCAGCGTCGGGGACTACTACGTATCGCCCTACAATGAGCAGTTCTTC.

Only a few counts were recorded for this clonotype. This chain links TRBV5-1 with TRBJ2-7, with 11 bases lining up with TRBD2. Trimming removed 0 bases from V and 2 bases from J; junction bases left unmatched: 7. The CDR3 runs to 17 residues. Germline CDR1 reads SGHRS; CDR2 reads YFSETQ. Here the CDR3 reads CASSLGVAGGRAYEQYF. The CDR3, as DNA: TGCGCCAGCAGCTTGGGGGTAGCGGGAGGGCGTGCCTACGAGCAGTACTTC.